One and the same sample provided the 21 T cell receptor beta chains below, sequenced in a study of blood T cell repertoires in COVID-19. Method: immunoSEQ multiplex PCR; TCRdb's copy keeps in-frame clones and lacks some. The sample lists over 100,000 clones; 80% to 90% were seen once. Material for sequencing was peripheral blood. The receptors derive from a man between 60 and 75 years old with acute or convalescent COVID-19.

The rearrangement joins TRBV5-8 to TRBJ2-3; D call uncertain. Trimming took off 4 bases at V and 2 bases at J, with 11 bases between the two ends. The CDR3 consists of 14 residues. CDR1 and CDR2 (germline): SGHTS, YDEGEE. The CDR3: CASSLDTTTDTQYF. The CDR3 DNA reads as TGTGCCAGCAGCCTGGATACTACCACAGATACGCAGTATTTT.

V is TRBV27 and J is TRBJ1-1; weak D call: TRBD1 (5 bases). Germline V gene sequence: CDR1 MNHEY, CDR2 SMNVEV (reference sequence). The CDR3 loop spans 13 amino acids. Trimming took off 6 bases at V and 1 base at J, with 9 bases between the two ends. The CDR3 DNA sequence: TGTGCCAGCAGAGTCGGACAGAACACTGAAGCTTTCTTT. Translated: CASRVGQNTEAFF.

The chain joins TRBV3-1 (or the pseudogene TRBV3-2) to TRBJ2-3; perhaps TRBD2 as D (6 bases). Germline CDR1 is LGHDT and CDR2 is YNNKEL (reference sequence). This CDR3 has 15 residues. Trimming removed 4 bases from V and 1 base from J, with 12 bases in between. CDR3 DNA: TGTGCCAGCAGCCCCTGGCGGGGTCGCACAGATACGCAGTATTTT. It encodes CASSPWRGRTDTQYF.

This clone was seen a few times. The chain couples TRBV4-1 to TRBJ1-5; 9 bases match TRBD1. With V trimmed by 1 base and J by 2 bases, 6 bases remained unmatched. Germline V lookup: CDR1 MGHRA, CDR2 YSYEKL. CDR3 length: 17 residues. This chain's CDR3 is CASSQGPGQGGNQPQHF. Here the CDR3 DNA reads TGCGCCAGCAGCCAAGGTCCGGGACAGGGAGGCAATCAGCCCCAGCATTTT.

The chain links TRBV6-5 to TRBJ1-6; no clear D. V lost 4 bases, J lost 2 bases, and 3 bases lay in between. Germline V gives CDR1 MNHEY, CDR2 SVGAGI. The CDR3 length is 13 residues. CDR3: CASSSTYNSPLHF. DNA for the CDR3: TGTGCCAGCAGTTCTACCTATAATTCACCCCTCCACTTT.

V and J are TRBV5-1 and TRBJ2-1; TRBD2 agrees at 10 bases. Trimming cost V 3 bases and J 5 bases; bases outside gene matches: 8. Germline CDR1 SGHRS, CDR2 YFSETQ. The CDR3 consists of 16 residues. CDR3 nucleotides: TGCGCCAGCAGCTCCATTCTAGCGGGAGCTGACAATGAGCAGTTCTTC. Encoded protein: CASSSILAGADNEQFF.

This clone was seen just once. CDR3 sequence (DNA): TGTGCCAGCCTTGGACTAGCGGGAGTAAACGGGGAGCTGTTTTTT. Translated: CASLGLAGVNGELFF. J is TRBJ2-2 and V is TRBV6-5, with 13 bases fitting TRBD2. Trimming at V came to 8 bases and at J to 7 bases, leaving 7 bases not matched to a gene. Germline V gene lookup returns CDR1 MNHEY and CDR2 SVGAGI. The CDR3 extends over 15 amino acids.

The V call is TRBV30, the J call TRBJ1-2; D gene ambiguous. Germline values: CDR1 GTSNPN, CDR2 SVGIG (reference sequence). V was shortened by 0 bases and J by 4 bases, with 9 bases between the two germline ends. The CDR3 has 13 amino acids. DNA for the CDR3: TGTGCCTGGAGTGTAGAGGGATCCTATGGCTACACCTTC. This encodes CAWSVEGSYGYTF.

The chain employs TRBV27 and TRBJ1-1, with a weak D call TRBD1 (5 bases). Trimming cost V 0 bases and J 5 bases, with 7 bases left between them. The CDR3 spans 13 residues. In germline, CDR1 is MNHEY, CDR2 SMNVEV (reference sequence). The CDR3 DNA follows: TGTGCCAGCAGTTTATCTCAGGGTACTGAAGCTTTCTTT. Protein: CASSLSQGTEAFF.

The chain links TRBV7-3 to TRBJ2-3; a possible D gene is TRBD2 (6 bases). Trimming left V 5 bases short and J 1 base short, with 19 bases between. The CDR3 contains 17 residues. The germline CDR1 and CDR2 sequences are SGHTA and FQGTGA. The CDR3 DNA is TGTGCCAGCAGCCCCCAGGGACTTCAAGGGGGCACAGATACGCAGTATTTT. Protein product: CASSPQGLQGGTDTQYF.

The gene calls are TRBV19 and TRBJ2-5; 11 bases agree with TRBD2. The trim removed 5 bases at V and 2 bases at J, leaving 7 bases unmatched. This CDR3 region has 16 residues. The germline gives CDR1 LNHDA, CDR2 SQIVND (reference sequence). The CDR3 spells CASSPMRLAGQETQYF. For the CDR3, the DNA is TGTGCCAGTAGTCCGATGCGACTAGCGGGACAAGAGACCCAGTACTTC.

DNA for the CDR3: TGTGCCAGCAGCCCTGCTGGGGGGAGGGTCTACAATGAGCAGTTCTTC. Translation gives CASSPAGGRVYNEQFF. The chain recombines TRBV7-9 with TRBJ2-1; TRBD2 matches 7 bases. Germline V gives CDR1 SEHNR, CDR2 FQNEAQ (reference sequence). V shed 5 bases, J shed 3 bases, and the junction held 10 bases outside the gene matches. There are 16 residues in the CDR3.

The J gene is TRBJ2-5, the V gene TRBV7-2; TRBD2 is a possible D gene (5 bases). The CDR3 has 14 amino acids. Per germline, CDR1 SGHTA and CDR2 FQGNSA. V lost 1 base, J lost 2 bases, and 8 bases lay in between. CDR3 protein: CASSLGRAQETQYF. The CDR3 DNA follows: TGTGCCAGCAGCTTAGGGCGGGCACAAGAGACCCAGTACTTC.

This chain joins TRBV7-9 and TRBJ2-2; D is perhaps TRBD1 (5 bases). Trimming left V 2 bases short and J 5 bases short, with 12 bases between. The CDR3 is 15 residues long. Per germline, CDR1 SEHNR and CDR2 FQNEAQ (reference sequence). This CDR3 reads CASSLQGGITGELFF. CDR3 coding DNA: TGTGCCAGCAGCTTACAGGGCGGTATAACCGGGGAGCTGTTTTTT. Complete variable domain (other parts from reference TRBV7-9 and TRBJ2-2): DTGVSQNPRHKITKRGQNVTFRCDPISEHNRLYWYRQTLGQGPEFLTYFQNEAQLEKSRLLSDRFSAERPKGSFSTLEIQRTEQGDSAMYLCASSLQGGITGELFFGEGSRLTVL.

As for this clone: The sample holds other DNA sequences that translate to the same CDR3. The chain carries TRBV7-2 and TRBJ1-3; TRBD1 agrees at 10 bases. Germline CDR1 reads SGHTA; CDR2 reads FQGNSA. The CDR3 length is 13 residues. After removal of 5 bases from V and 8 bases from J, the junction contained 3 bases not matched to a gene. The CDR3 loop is CASSLDRGDTIYF. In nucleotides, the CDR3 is TGTGCCAGCAGCCTGGACAGGGGGGACACCATATATTTT.

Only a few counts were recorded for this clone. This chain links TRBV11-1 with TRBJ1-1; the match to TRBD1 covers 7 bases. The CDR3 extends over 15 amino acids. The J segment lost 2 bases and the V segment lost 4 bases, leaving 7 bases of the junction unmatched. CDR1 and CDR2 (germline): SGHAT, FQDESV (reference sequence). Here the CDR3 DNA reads TGTGCCAGCAGCTCCCAGGGGGTTGAAAACACTGAAGCTTTCTTT. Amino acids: CASSSQGVENTEAFF.

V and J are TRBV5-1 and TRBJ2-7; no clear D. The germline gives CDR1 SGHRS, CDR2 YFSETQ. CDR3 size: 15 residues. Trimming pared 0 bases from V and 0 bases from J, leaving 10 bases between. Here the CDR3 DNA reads TGCGCCAGCAGCTTGGAGGTGGGCCCCTCCTACGAGCAGTACTTC. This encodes CASSLEVGPSYEQYF.

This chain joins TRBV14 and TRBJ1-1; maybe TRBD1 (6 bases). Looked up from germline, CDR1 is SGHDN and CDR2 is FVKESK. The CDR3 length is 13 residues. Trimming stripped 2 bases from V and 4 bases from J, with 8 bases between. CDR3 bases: TGTGCCAGCAGCCAACAGGGGTTCACTGAAGCTTTCTTT. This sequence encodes CASSQQGFTEAFF.

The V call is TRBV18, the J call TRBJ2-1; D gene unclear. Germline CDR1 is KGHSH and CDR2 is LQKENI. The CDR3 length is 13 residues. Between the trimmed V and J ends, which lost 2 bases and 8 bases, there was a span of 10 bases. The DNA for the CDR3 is TGTGCCAGCTCACCATTCTTGGGCGATGAGCAGTTCTTC. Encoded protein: CASSPFLGDEQFF.

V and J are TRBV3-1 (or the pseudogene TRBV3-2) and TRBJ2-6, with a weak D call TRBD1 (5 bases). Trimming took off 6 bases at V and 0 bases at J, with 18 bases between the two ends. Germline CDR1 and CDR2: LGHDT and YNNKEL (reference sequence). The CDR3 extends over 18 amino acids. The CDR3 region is CASRSRDRENSGANVLTF. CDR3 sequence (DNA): TGTGCCAGCAGATCAAGAGACAGAGAAAACTCTGGGGCCAACGTCCTGACTTTC.

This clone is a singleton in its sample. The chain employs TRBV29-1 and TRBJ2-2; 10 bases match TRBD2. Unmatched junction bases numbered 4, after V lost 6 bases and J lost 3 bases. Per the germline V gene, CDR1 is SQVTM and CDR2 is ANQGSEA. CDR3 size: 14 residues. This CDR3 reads CSVSTSGYTGELFF. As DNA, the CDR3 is TGCAGCGTATCGACTAGCGGGTACACCGGGGAGCTGTTTTTT.